This T cell receptor beta chain is drawn from a study of cytomegalovirus exposure and HLA in healthy donors. Germline V gene lookup returns CDR1 SGDLS and CDR2 YYNGEE. There are 14 residues in the CDR3. Trimming took 0 bases from V and 4 from J, leaving 8 bases between them. A multiplex PCR was run with 60 Vbeta primers and 13 Jbeta primers. Clones were read by immunoSEQ multiplex PCR, and TCRdb kept only the in-frame ones, dropping some. Found here are some 120,000 clones, 81% of them singletons; the top ten hold around 2%. J is TRBJ2-1 and V is TRBV9; D perhaps matches TRBD1 (5 bases). This TCR was sampled from a man between 18 and 29 years old in good health and CMV-seronegative. Sequencing was performed on PBMCs. CDR3 in DNA: TGTGCCAGCAGCGTAGGGGGCAGTTACAATGAGCAGTTCTTC. Protein sequence: CASSVGGSYNEQFF.